Listed below are T cell receptor beta chains from one sample, sequenced in a study of tissue T cells after allogeneic stem cell transplantation. Assay used: immunoSEQ multiplex PCR; TCRdb lists only in-frame clones, some missing. The sample has more than 9,000 clones; about 65% are singletons. This sample comprised tissue from the stomach, obtained at autopsy. Receptors originate from a male donor older than 55 with lung cancer. The CDR3 runs from the conserved cysteine through the conserved F or W. Each record gives: D gene, J gene, CDR3 length, clone size, V gene, CDR3 protein, CDR3 DNA. The D gene is left open where the match is weak. The listing skips clone size in some rows; elsewhere it reads once, few, many or a size class.

TRBD1 TRBJ1-2 17 NA TRBV9 CASSNELGGAANYGYTF TGTGCCAGCAGCAATGAACTAGGGGGCGCCGCGAACTATGGCTACACCTTC
TRBD1 TRBJ2-3 16 NA TRBV3-1/TRBV3-2 CASSQDTTGGSDTQYF TGTGCCAGCAGCCAAGATACTACAGGGGGTTCGGATACGCAGTATTTT
NA TRBJ2-3 12 NA TRBV6-5 CASSQVADTQYF TGTGCCAGCAGTCAGGTAGCAGATACGCAGTATTTT
TRBD1 TRBJ2-7 15 NA TRBV7-8 CASTSHGQGSYEQYF TGTGCCAGCACCTCCCATGGACAGGGATCCTACGAGCAGTACTTC
NA TRBJ1-2 12 NA TRBV10-3 CAISGVQSGYTF TGTGCCATCAGTGGAGTACAGTCTGGCTACACCTTC
TRBD1 TRBJ2-5 16 NA TRBV5-1 CASTLSPGQSQETQYF TGCGCCAGCACACTCTCCCCGGGACAGTCCCAAGAGACCCAGTACTTC
TRBD1 TRBJ1-1 14 NA TRBV27 CASSNRGQGGEAFF TGTGCCAGCAGCAACAGGGGGCAGGGAGGTGAAGCTTTCTTT
NA TRBJ2-3 12 few TRBV28 CASSTLGPAQYF TGTGCCAGCAGTACCCTGGGGCCGGCGCAGTATTTT
TRBD1 TRBJ1-6 14 NA TRBV9 CASSVGQNWSPLHF TGTGCCAGCAGCGTGGGACAGAATTGGTCACCCCTCCACTTT
NA TRBJ2-7 19 few TRBV12-5 CASGLVIFGPQGSDAKQYF TGTGCTAGTGGTTTGGTAATCTTCGGGCCCCAGGGTAGCGATGCGAAGCAGTACTTC
NA TRBJ2-7 13 NA TRBV29-1 CSVGGGISYEQYF TGCAGCGTTGGTGGGGGGATATCCTACGAGCAGTACTTC
NA TRBJ1-1 13 NA TRBV6-5 CASSYSVRDVAFF TGTGCCAGCAGTTACTCAGTCCGGGACGTGGCTTTCTTT
TRBD1 TRBJ2-2 14 NA TRBV28 CASSGTGDTGELFF TGTGCCAGCAGTGGGACAGGAGACACCGGGGAGCTGTTTTTT
TRBD1 TRBJ2-6 17 NA TRBV5-1 CASSFGQGVSGANVLTF TGCGCCAGCAGCTTCGGTCAGGGGGTTTCTGGGGCCAACGTCCTGACTTTC
NA TRBJ1-2 14 NA TRBV6-5 CASTMLGRGYGYTF TGTGCCAGCACTATGTTGGGTAGGGGCTATGGCTACACCTTC
NA TRBJ1-2 11 NA TRBV20-1 CSAPVNYGYTF TGCAGTGCTCCAGTTAACTATGGCTACACCTTC
NA TRBJ1-4 13 NA TRBV5-1 CASSRGFNEKLFF TGCGCCAGCAGCAGGGGATTTAATGAAAAACTGTTTTTT
NA TRBJ1-1 14 NA TRBV3-1/TRBV3-2 CASSQVGGNTEAFF TGTGCCAGCAGCCAAGTGGGAGGGAACACTGAAGCTTTCTTT
NA TRBJ1-2 15 NA TRBV7-2 CASSLTADSFYGYTF TGTGCCAGCAGCTTAACCGCGGACAGTTTCTATGGCTACACCTTC
NA TRBJ1-1 15 NA TRBV19 CASSIRGEGNTEAFF TGTGCCAGTAGTATCAGGGGCGAGGGTAACACTGAAGCTTTCTTT
NA TRBJ2-2 15 few TRBV5-4 CASSSGTSFSGELFF TGTGCCAGCAGCTCCGGGACATCGTTTTCCGGGGAGCTGTTTTTT
NA TRBJ1-6 14 few TRBV2 CASSEVGRNSPLHF TGTGCCAGCAGTGAAGTCGGCAGGAATTCACCCCTCCACTTT
NA TRBJ1-1 13 once TRBV7-9 CASSVQLNTEAFF TGTGCCAGCAGCGTACAGCTGAACACTGAAGCTTTCTTT
NA TRBJ2-3 15 NA TRBV2 CASSGARTSTDTQYF TGTGCCAGCAGTGGTGCCAGGACTAGCACAGATACGCAGTATTTT